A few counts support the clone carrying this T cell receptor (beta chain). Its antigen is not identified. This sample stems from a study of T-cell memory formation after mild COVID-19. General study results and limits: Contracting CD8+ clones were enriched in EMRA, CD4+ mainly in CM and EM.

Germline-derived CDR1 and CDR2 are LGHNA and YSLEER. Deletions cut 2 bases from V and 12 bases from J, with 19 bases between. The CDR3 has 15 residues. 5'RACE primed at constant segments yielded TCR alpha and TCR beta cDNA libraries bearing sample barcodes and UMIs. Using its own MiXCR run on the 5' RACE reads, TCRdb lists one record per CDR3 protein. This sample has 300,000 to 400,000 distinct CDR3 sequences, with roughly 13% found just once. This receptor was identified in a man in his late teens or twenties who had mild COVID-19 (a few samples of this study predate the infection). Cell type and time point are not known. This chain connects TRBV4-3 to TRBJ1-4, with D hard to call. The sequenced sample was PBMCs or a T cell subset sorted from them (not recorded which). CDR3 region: CASSQNPGTVTQLFF. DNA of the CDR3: TGCGCCAGCAGCCAAAACCCCGGTACGGTAACTCAACTGTTTTTT.